This TCR beta chain was documented in a study of regulatory T cells in long-lasting Graves disease. This clonotype occurred a few times. Time point in this sample: persistent/refractory GD, antithyroid drugs over 5 years with positive TRAb. Making the TCR library involved RNA that had been extracted from PBMCs. V lost 6 bases, J lost 6 bases, and 18 bases lay in between. The CDR3 has 15 amino acids. Germline V CDR1 and CDR2: LNHDA, SQIVND (reference sequence). Library construction for TCR beta used iRepertoire HTBI primers and Arm-PCR of CDR3 regions. Each CDR3 protein gets one entry after TCRdb re-called the multiplex PCR reads with MiXCR. The sample lists roughly 430,000 distinct CDR3 sequences, 20% to 25% occurring once.

V is TRBV19 and J is TRBJ1-5; a weak D match, TRBD1 (5 bases). The sequences come from peripheral blood mononuclear cells (PBMCs), collected when the disease was refractory, from a patient treated with antithyroid drugs. The receptor was isolated from a female donor with Graves disease. CDR3 nucleotides: TGTGCCAGTAGCAACGACATAGGAAGGGGTCAGCCCCAGCATTTT. The encoded protein is CASSNDIGRGQPQHF.